This TCR beta chain was recovered during a study of blood T cell repertoires in COVID-19. Study details: Italy, Spain and the United States were the sources of the convalescent and acute COVID-19 samples. The cDNA or gDNA used as material had been derived from T cells, B-cell-depleted T cells, or PBMCs.

Per the authors' pipeline: Amplification of reference gene primers was used by the study to estimate nucleated cell counts. Profiling relied on immunoSEQ multiplex PCR, and the TCRdb table lists in-frame clones only, not all of them. That table is the source of V, J and clone size, and D and trimming were worked out from the DNA. The sample lists 210,000 or so clones; around 86% were seen once. CDR3 length equals 14 residues. Per the germline V gene, CDR1 is SGHNT and CDR2 is YYREEE (reference sequence). V trimming: 5 bases; J trimming: 4 bases; junction bases outside the gene matches: 5. This rearrangement joins TRBV5-4 to TRBJ2-5; TRBD2 matches at 10 bases. The receptor was isolated from a human donor in a cohort sampled during active COVID-19. Sequences were obtained from peripheral blood. CDR3 in DNA: TGTGCCAGCAGTCCGAGGACTAGCGGAGAGACCCAGTACTTC. It codes for CASSPRTSGETQYF.